Presented here are 16 T cell receptor beta chains from one specimen sequenced in a study of T cell responses to AZD1222 COVID-19 vaccine. The assay was immunoSEQ multiplex PCR, and TCRdb's table has in-frame clones only and misses some. The data show 85,000 to 100,000 clones, about 86% seen once. The input for sequencing was peripheral blood, taken on day 0 of AZD1222 vaccination. Receptors originate from an adult in good health.

Only a few counts were recorded for this clone. This chain links TRBV2 with TRBJ1-2, with D unclear. Per the germline V gene, CDR1 is SNHLY and CDR2 is FYNNEI. CDR3 size: 15 residues. V was pared by 6 bases and J by 3 bases, with 17 bases between. Here the CDR3 reads CASRPPGRGDYGYTF. In DNA, the CDR3 is TGTGCCAGCAGGCCACCGGGAAGAGGCGACTATGGCTACACCTTC.

The chain employs TRBV20-1 and TRBJ2-3; the D is unclear. V dropped 5 bases and J dropped 6 bases, with 9 bases sitting between them. The CDR3 sequence is 11 residues long. The germline V gene encodes CDR1 DFQATT and CDR2 SNEGSKA (reference sequence). Written as DNA, the CDR3 is TGCAGTGCTGGAAATGGTGATACGCAGTATTTT. This codes for CSAGNGDTQYF.

The chain combines TRBV7-9 with TRBJ1-4, with 8 positions matching TRBD1. J gave up 12 bases and V 5 bases, and 11 bases lay outside the gene matches. The CDR3 has 14 residues. Germline V CDR1 and CDR2: SEHNR, FQNEAQ (reference sequence). The DNA for the CDR3 is TGTGCCAGCAGCCGGGGACAGGCTTCAGGGGAACTGTTTTTT. This codes for CASSRGQASGELFF.

The V gene is TRBV5-4, the J gene TRBJ2-5, with 9 nucleotides matching TRBD2. Germline CDR1 reads SGHNT; CDR2 reads YYREEE (reference sequence). J lost 11 bases, V lost 0 bases, and 8 bases had no gene match. The CDR3 is 14 amino acids. In nucleotides, the CDR3 is TGTGCCAGCAGCTTGGTTGTTAGCGGGAGTCCTCAGTACTTC. The encoded protein is CASSLVVSGSPQYF. Using reference TRBV5-4 and TRBJ2-5 for the parts outside the CDR3, the full variable domain is ETGVTQSPTHLIKTRGQQVTLRCSSQSGHNTVSWYQQALGQGPQFIFQYYREEENGRGNFPPRFSGLQFPNYSSELNVNALELDDSALYLCASSLVVSGSPQYFGPGTRLLVL.

The rearrangement uses TRBV11-2 and TRBJ2-7; 10 bases agree with TRBD2. The germline V gene has CDR1 SGHAT and CDR2 FQNNGV. The CDR3 is 18 residues long. J gave up 2 bases and V 0 bases, and 10 bases lay outside the gene matches. CDR3 bases: TGTGCCAGCAGCTTAGATCGGATAGGAGCGGGGGGGGCCTACGAGCAGTACTTC. Protein: CASSLDRIGAGGAYEQYF.

V and J are TRBV21-1 and TRBJ1-1; the table's D call, TRBD1, was not checked against the DNA. TRBV21-1 is classified as a pseudogene. The CDR3 sequence is 14 residues long. As DNA, the CDR3 is TGTGCCAGCAGCCCTCGGGACAGGGGCACTGAAGCTTTCTTT. This sequence encodes CASSPRDRGTEAFF.

The chain has TRBV29-1 and TRBJ2-7, with D perhaps TRBD1 (6 bases). V was pared by 1 base and J by 2 bases, with 18 bases between. Germline lookup yields CDR1 SQVTM and CDR2 ANQGSEA. CDR3 length equals 16 residues. The CDR3 loop reads CSVEGSSGDRPYEQYF. The CDR3 DNA reads TGCAGCGTTGAAGGTTCTTCAGGGGACCGGCCCTACGAGCAGTACTTC.

This chain joins TRBV19 and TRBJ1-1; TRBD1 matches 10 bases. V gave up 6 bases and J gave up 4 bases; unmatched junction bases: 5. The CDR3 totals 14 residues. Germline CDR1 is LNHDA and CDR2 is SQIVND (reference sequence). The CDR3 spells CASRGTGAGTEAFF. CDR3 coding DNA: TGTGCCAGTAGAGGGACAGGGGCGGGCACTGAAGCTTTCTTT.

The V gene is TRBV5-1, the J gene TRBJ2-3; D gene ambiguous. The CDR3 runs 14 residues. The germline V and J ends were trimmed by 0 bases and 3 bases, with 8 bases remaining between them. The germline gives CDR1 SGHRS, CDR2 YFSETQ. The CDR3 DNA reads as TGCGCCAGCAGCTTGGGGGCCAAGACAGATACGCAGTATTTT. Translated, it gives CASSLGAKTDTQYF.

The genes are TRBV6-6 and TRBJ1-3; D unclear. CDR1 is MNHNY, CDR2 SVGAGI, per germline (reference sequence). This CDR3 region has 16 residues. With 2 bases removed from V and 0 bases from J, the gap between germline ends came to 11 bases. Here the CDR3 reads CASSYDRVSSGNTIYF. CDR3 nucleotides: TGTGCCAGCAGTTACGATAGGGTGAGCTCTGGAAACACCATATATTTT.

The CDR3 is CAWSRYRALLNTEAFF. Written as DNA, the CDR3 is TGTGCCTGGAGTAGATACAGGGCCCTTCTGAACACTGAAGCTTTCTTT. This chain joins TRBV30 and TRBJ1-1; possible D gene TRBD1, 6 bases. Germline V gene sequence: CDR1 GTSNPN, CDR2 SVGIG (reference sequence). The CDR3 loop spans 16 amino acids. The V end was cut by 2 bases, the J end by 0 bases, with 16 bases between.

The chain employs TRBV7-2 and TRBJ2-7; 7 bases line up with TRBD1. The germline CDR1 and CDR2 sequences are SGHTA and FQGNSA. CDR3 size: 15 residues. With V trimmed by 1 base and J by 3 bases, 6 bases remained unmatched. CDR3 nucleotides: TGTGCCAGCAGCTTAGTAGGGGGCAATTACTACGAGCAGTACTTC. Amino acids: CASSLVGGNYYEQYF.

Only one count was recorded for this clone. The chain carries TRBV4-2 and TRBJ2-7, with 13 bases lining up with TRBD2. Germline V gene sequence: CDR1 LGHNA, CDR2 YNFKEQ. V lost 0 bases to trimming and J lost 5 bases; unmatched junction nucleotides: 4. This CDR3 has 16 amino acids. CDR3 sequence reads: CASSQEGLAGAHEQYF. The CDR3 region has the DNA TGTGCCAGCAGCCAAGAAGGACTAGCGGGAGCCCACGAGCAGTACTTC.

V gene TRBV28 combines with J gene TRBJ1-1, with D perhaps TRBD1 (5 bases). The germline V and J ends were trimmed by 6 bases and 4 bases, with 15 bases remaining between them. CDR1 and CDR2 (germline): MDHEN, SYDVKM. This CDR3 contains 14 residues. CDR3 sequence reads: CASRASEGLTEAFF. CDR3 bases: TGTGCCAGCAGGGCTTCAGAGGGGCTCACTGAAGCTTTCTTT. The whole variable domain, filled in from reference TRBV28 and TRBJ1-1, reads DVKVTQSSRYLVKRTGEKVFLECVQDMDHENMFWYRQDPGLGLRLIYFSYDVKMKEKGDIPEGYSVSREKKERFSLILESASTNQTSMYLCASRASEGLTEAFFGQGTRLTVV.

The V gene is TRBV18, the J gene TRBJ2-3, with 8 bases matching TRBD2. CDR1 and CDR2 from the germline V gene are KGHSH and LQKENI. V dropped 1 base and J dropped 2; count of bases not matched to a gene: 5. CDR3 size: 16 residues. CDR3 in amino acids: CASSPRRTSNTDTQYF. For the CDR3, the DNA is TGTGCCAGCTCACCACGGAGGACTAGCAACACAGATACGCAGTATTTT. The complete variable domain, with remaining parts taken from reference TRBV18 and TRBJ2-3, reads NAGVMQNPRHLVRRRGQEARLRCSPMKGHSHVYWYRQLPEEGLKFMVYLQKENIIDESGMPKERFSAEFPKEGPSILRIQQVVRGDSAAYFCASSPRRTSNTDTQYFGPGTRLTVL.

Note on this clone: At one end, the junction sequence differs from germline, possibly due to a read error. CDR3 amino acids: CASLGGTDTQYF. In DNA form, the CDR3 reads TGTGCCAGCCTGGGGGGCACGGATACGCAGTATTTT. V gene TRBV6-6 combines with J gene TRBJ2-3, with D perhaps assigned TRBD1 or TRBD2 (6 bases each). This CDR3 comprises 12 residues. CDR1 and CDR2 from the germline V gene are MNHNY and SVGAGI (reference sequence).